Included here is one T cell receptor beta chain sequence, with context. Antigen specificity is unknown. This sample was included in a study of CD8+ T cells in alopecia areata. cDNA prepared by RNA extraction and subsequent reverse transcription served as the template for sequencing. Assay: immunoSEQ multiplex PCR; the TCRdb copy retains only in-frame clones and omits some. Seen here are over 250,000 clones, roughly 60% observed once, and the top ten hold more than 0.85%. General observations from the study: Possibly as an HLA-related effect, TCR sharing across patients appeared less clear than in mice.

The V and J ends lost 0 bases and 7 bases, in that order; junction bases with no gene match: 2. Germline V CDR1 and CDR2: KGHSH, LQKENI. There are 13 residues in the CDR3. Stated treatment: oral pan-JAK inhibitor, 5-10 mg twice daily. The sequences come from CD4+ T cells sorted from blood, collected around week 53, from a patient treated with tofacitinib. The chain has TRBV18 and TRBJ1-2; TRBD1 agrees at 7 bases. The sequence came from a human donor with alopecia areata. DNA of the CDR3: TGTGCCAGCTCACCACCGACAGGGTCTGGCTACACCTTC. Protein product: CASSPPTGSGYTF.